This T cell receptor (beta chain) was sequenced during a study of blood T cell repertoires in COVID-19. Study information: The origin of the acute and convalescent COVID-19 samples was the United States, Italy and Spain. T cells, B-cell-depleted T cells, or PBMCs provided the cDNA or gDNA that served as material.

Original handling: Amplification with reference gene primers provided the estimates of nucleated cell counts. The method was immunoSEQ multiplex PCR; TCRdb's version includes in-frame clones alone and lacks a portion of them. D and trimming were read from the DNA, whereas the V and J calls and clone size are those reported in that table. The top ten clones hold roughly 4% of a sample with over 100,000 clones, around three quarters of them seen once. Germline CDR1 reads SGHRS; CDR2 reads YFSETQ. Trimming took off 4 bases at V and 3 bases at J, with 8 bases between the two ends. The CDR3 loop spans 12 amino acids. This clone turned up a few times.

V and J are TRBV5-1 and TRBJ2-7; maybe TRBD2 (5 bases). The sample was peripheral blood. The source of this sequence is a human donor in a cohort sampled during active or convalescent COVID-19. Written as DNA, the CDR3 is TGCGCCAGCAGCGAGGGATTCTACGAGCAGTACTTC. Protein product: CASSEGFYEQYF. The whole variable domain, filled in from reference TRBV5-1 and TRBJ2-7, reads KAGVTQTPRYLIKTRGQQVTLSCSPISGHRSVSWYQQTPGQGLQFLFEYFSETQRNKGNFPGRFSGRQFSNSRSEMNVSTLELGDSALYLCASSEGFYEQYFGPGTRLTVT.